These 14 T cell receptor beta chains originate from one sample sequenced in a study of blood T cells in healthy people across ages. Next came a second PCR, run for 7 to 11 cycles, which used a sample-barcoded 5' primer along with a J-beta primer mix. TCRdb re-derived calls from the 5' RACE reads in MiXCR, one entry per CDR3 protein. The profile shows 600,000 to 1,000,000 distinct CDR3 sequences, about 25% of them singletons. The same sample was also used in a study of T cells of mothers and their children.

The sequencing input was blood. The source is a boy aged 5-17 years in good health.

This clonotype was detected only a few times. This chain links TRBV7-9 with TRBJ2-5; 12 bases fit TRBD2. The last part of the DNA fits TRBJ2-7 better; the J call may be wrong. Germline CDR1 reads SEHNR; CDR2 reads FQNEAQ (reference sequence). The CDR3 runs 16 residues. This chain's CDR3 is CASSLGLAGAPYEQYF. CDR3 coding DNA: TGTGCCAGCAGCTTAGGACTAGCGGGGGCCCCCTACGAGCAGTACTTC.

This rearrangement joins TRBV15 to TRBJ2-5, with D tentatively TRBD2 (5 bases). The J call may be wrong; the DNA end is better matched by TRBJ2-7. CDR3 length equals 16 residues. Looked up from germline, CDR1 is LNHNV and CDR2 is YYDKDF (reference sequence). CDR3 nucleotide sequence: TGTGCCACCAGCAGGGGCCGGACTCTTTTCTCCTACGAGCAGTACTTC. Translating it yields CATSRGRTLFSYEQYF.

The chain links TRBV7-2 to TRBJ1-5, with 8 bases identical to TRBD1. The trim removed 5 bases at V and 5 bases at J, leaving 8 bases unmatched. The germline V gene encodes CDR1 SGHTA and CDR2 FQGNSA. This CDR3 spans 15 amino acids. CDR3 nucleotide sequence: TGTGCCAGCAGCCCCGGGACAGGCCCTGATCAGCCCCAGCATTTT. Residues: CASSPGTGPDQPQHF.

The chain recombines TRBV29-1 with TRBJ1-1; D gene uncertain. Germline V gene lookup returns CDR1 SQVTM and CDR2 ANQGSEA. V was clipped by 1 base and J by 0 bases, with 6 bases between them. The length of the CDR3 is 13 residues. CDR3 nucleotide sequence: TGCAGCGTTGAAGGTGCGCTGAACACTGAAGCTTTCTTT. Its protein product is CSVEGALNTEAFF.

The rearrangement links TRBV29-1 to TRBJ2-7; 8 positions match TRBD2. The CDR3 consists of 14 residues. Germline-derived CDR1 and CDR2 are SQVTM and ANQGSEA. After removal of 4 bases from V and 4 bases from J, the junction contained 9 bases not matched to a gene. The CDR3 bases are TGCAGCGTTGGGGAAGCGGGAGAACTGTACGAGCAGTACTTC. This encodes CSVGEAGELYEQYF.

This chain joins TRBV6-1 and TRBJ2-5; TRBD2 is a possible D gene (5 bases). The CDR3 totals 12 residues. The germline gives CDR1 MNHNS, CDR2 SASEGT. Trimming removed 8 bases at V and 11 bases at J, with 18 bases between. The CDR3 reads CASSPGIGEQYF. The CDR3 nucleotides are TGTGCCAGCTCCCCGGGAATCGGGGAGCAGTACTTC.

The chain recombines TRBV28 with TRBJ2-1, with 8 nucleotides matching TRBD2. V was clipped by 5 bases and J by 2 bases; unmatched bases: 8. Germline values: CDR1 MDHEN, CDR2 SYDVKM. The CDR3 sequence is 16 residues long. The CDR3 DNA sequence: TGTGCCAGCAGTCACGGGGGACTAGAAGCCTACAATGAGCAGTTCTTC. This gives the protein CASSHGGLEAYNEQFF. The full variable domain, in which reference TRBV28 and TRBJ2-1 provide the parts outside the CDR3, is DVKVTQSSRYLVKRTGEKVFLECVQDMDHENMFWYRQDPGLGLRLIYFSYDVKMKEKGDIPEGYSVSREKKERFSLILESASTNQTSMYLCASSHGGLEAYNEQFFGPGTRLTVL.

This clonotype has a handful of counts. The chain combines TRBV28 with TRBJ2-1; D could derive from TRBD1 or TRBD2 (5 bases each). CDR1 is MDHEN, CDR2 SYDVKM, per germline. The CDR3 sequence is 11 residues long. The ends were cut back, 7 bases at V and 10 bases at J, with 11 bases in the middle. The CDR3 region is CASTGAWEQFF. In DNA form, the CDR3 reads TGTGCCAGCACCGGGGCATGGGAGCAGTTCTTC.

The chain links TRBV12-3 or TRBV12-4 to TRBJ2-5; D might be TRBD1 (7 bases). There are 14 residues in the CDR3. V lost 6 bases and J 4 bases, leaving 15 bases between the germline ends. The CDR3 region is CASSSGAGGETQYF. The CDR3 DNA reads as TGTGCCAGCAGCTCGGGGGCAGGGGGAGAGACCCAGTACTTC.

The table lists this clonotype with a few counts. The chain is built from TRBV21-1 and TRBJ2-7; the D segment call TRBD1 is taken from the table without a DNA check. TRBV21-1 is marked as a pseudogene. The CDR3 runs to 12 residues. CDR3: CASNPGPYEQYF. CDR3 coding DNA: TGTGCCAGCAACCCGGGGCCCTACGAGCAGTACTTC.

This clonotype has a handful of counts. The chain combines TRBV5-1 with TRBJ2-5, with D unclear. Germline V gene sequence: CDR1 SGHRS, CDR2 YFSETQ. The CDR3 extends over 15 amino acids. Trimming removed 0 bases at V and 7 bases at J, with 16 bases between. Written as DNA, the CDR3 is TGCGCCAGCAGCTTGGGTTGGACGGCCCTTAGGACCCAGTACTTC. Translated: CASSLGWTALRTQYF.

This clonotype appeared many times. The chain is built from TRBV29-1 and TRBJ2-7, with 10 bases that match TRBD1. V shed 6 bases, J shed 5 bases, and the junction held 7 bases outside the gene matches. This CDR3 spans 13 amino acids. CDR1 SQVTM and CDR2 ANQGSEA come from the germline V gene. As DNA, the CDR3 is TGCAGCGTCAAGACAGGGGGCTCGCACGAGCAGTACTTC. Residues: CSVKTGGSHEQYF.

The chain links TRBV15 to TRBJ2-1; D remains ambiguous. CDR3 length: 15 residues. The germline V gene has CDR1 LNHNV and CDR2 YYDKDF (reference sequence). Deletions cut 1 base from V and 2 bases from J, with 9 bases between. CDR3: CATSRGGGTYNEQFF. CDR3 in DNA: TGTGCCACCAGCAGAGGTGGCGGTACCTACAATGAGCAGTTCTTC.

This clonotype was seen more than once but under ten times. The rearrangement links TRBV5-4 to TRBJ1-6; D remains ambiguous. The germline V gene encodes CDR1 SGHNT and CDR2 YYREEE (reference sequence). Trimming took 9 bases from V and 9 from J, leaving 7 bases between them. CDR3 length: 10 amino acids. CDR3 residues: CATGTSPLHF. CDR3 nucleotide sequence: TGTGCCACGGGTACTTCACCCCTCCACTTT.